The 32 T cell receptor beta chains listed next were all sequenced from one sample in a study of siplizumab effects on memory and regulatory T cells. Libraries were prepared by immunoSEQ multiplex PCR; TCRdb keeps only in-frame clonotypes and omits some of them. The sample includes fewer than 120,000 clones, roughly 89% of them seen just once. The material sequenced was CD4+ T cells sorted from blood. The receptors originated from a human donor in good health.

A word on this clone: Other nucleotide sequences in the sample specify the same CDR3. The chain couples TRBV6-6 to TRBJ1-2; D may be TRBD1 (5 bases). The germline CDR1 and CDR2 sequences are MNHNY and SVGAGI (reference sequence). This CDR3 is 13 amino acids long. The V gene lost 6 bases and the J gene lost 2 bases, with 10 bases spanning the gap. CDR3 loop: CASSPDRNYGYTF. For the CDR3, the DNA is TGTGCCAGCAGCCCTGACAGAAACTATGGCTACACCTTC.

The V gene is TRBV15, the J gene TRBJ1-2; D call uncertain. Germline V gives CDR1 LNHNV, CDR2 YYDKDF (reference sequence). There are 13 residues in the CDR3. Trimming left V 3 bases short and J 7 bases short, with 12 bases between. The CDR3 DNA reads TGTGCCACCAGCAGTGGGGAGGAAATTGGCTACACCTTC. This sequence encodes CATSSGEEIGYTF.

The chain carries TRBV18 and TRBJ2-1; D is possibly TRBD2 (6 bases). This CDR3 comprises 12 residues. Germline V gene lookup returns CDR1 KGHSH and CDR2 LQKENI. V lost 5 bases and J lost 8, with 10 bases in between. The DNA of the CDR3 is TGTGCCAGCTCAACCCCGGGAGATGAGCAGTTCTTC. Its translation: CASSTPGDEQFF.

CDR3 in DNA: TGTGCCAGCTCACCATCCCAGACCTACGAGCAGTACTTC. Amino acid sequence: CASSPSQTYEQYF. The chain joins TRBV18 to TRBJ2-7; D not certain. The CDR3 has 13 residues. Trimming removed 2 bases from V and 2 bases from J, with 7 bases in between. Per the germline V gene, CDR1 is KGHSH and CDR2 is LQKENI.

The chain has TRBV28 and TRBJ1-2; D unresolved. The V and J ends lost 2 bases and 5 bases respectively, with 6 bases between them. The CDR3 extends over 12 amino acids. In germline, CDR1 is MDHEN, CDR2 SYDVKM. The CDR3 DNA sequence: TGTGCCAGCAGTTTAGGCGCTTATGGCTACACCTTC. As protein: CASSLGAYGYTF.

This chain connects TRBV27 to TRBJ2-7; D perhaps matches TRBD1 (6 bases). Germline CDR1 and CDR2: MNHEY and SMNVEV (reference sequence). The CDR3 has 16 amino acids. The V end lost 7 bases, the J end lost 5 bases, and 24 bases lay between the germline ends. The CDR3 bases are TGTGCCAGCACAGGCCGACCGGGACAAGATGTGAACGAGCAGTACTTC. Translating it yields CASTGRPGQDVNEQYF.

CDR3 nucleotide sequence: TGTGCCAGCAGGATAGGTGCTAACTATGGCTACACCTTC. Translating gives CASRIGANYGYTF. V is TRBV28 and J is TRBJ1-2; D gene unclear. Germline CDR1 and CDR2: MDHEN and SYDVKM. V lost 6 bases and J lost 0, with 8 bases in between. The CDR3 has 13 amino acids.

As regards this clone: Other DNA sequences in the same sample also yield this CDR3. This chain links TRBV20-1 with TRBJ2-1; D uncertain. Germline loops: CDR1 DFQATT, CDR2 SNEGSKA (reference sequence). V was pared by 0 bases and J by 3 bases, with 0 bases between. This CDR3 has 11 amino acids. The CDR3 region is CSARDYNEQFF. CDR3 DNA: TGCAGTGCTAGAGACTACAATGAGCAGTTCTTC.

This chain uses TRBV18 with TRBJ1-6; no clear D. The CDR3 consists of 15 residues. V shed 2 bases and J shed 7 bases, with 12 bases lying between them. Germline loops: CDR1 KGHSH, CDR2 LQKENI. The CDR3: CASSPDGMGNSPLHF. CDR3 DNA sequence: TGTGCCAGCTCACCAGATGGGATGGGGAATTCACCCCTCCACTTT.

V and J are TRBV20-1 and TRBJ2-5; possible D gene TRBD2, 5 bases. This CDR3 comprises 11 residues. The V gene's germline CDR1 is DFQATT and CDR2 SNEGSKA (reference sequence). Trimming cost V 6 bases and J 4 bases, with 9 bases left between them. The CDR3 protein is CSASGLETQYF. The CDR3 coding sequence is TGCAGTGCGTCGGGGTTAGAGACCCAGTACTTC.

In DNA form, the CDR3 reads TGTGCCAGCAGTGAAATGGGTTTTTACACCTTC. Its translation is CASSEMGFYTF. The chain uses TRBV25-1 and TRBJ1-2; D remains ambiguous. The CDR3 consists of 11 residues. Germline V gene data show CDR1 as MGHDK and CDR2 as SYGVNS. The ends were cut back, 2 bases at V and 11 bases at J, with 9 bases in the middle.

This chain joins TRBV27 and TRBJ2-7, with 8 bases fitting TRBD1. The CDR3 has 13 amino acids. V was pared by 2 bases and J by 4 bases, with 1 base of the junction left unmatched. Germline V CDR1 and CDR2: MNHEY, SMNVEV (reference sequence). The CDR3 loop is CASSLQGAYEQYF. For the CDR3, the DNA is TGTGCCAGCAGTTTACAGGGGGCTTACGAGCAGTACTTC.

This chain's CDR3 is CASSLGPHRLYEQYF. The CDR3, as DNA: TGTGCCAGCAGCCTCGGACCCCATCGACTTTACGAGCAGTACTTC. This sequence joins TRBV9 and TRBJ2-7; D is undetermined. The CDR3 extends over 15 amino acids. Between the trimmed V and J ends, which lost 4 bases and 4 bases, there was a span of 18 bases. Germline CDR1 is SGDLS and CDR2 is YYNGEE.

In its sample, this clone was seen once. The V gene is TRBV2, the J gene TRBJ2-5; D call uncertain. Germline V CDR1 and CDR2: SNHLY, FYNNEI. V was shortened by 9 bases and J by 1 base, with 24 bases between the two germline ends. CDR3 length equals 17 residues. The CDR3 DNA reads as TGTGCCAGTAATGCTGGCGCCTTTAGTAAGGGCCAAGAGACCCAGTACTTC. This translates into CASNAGAFSKGQETQYF.

The chain is built from TRBV19 and TRBJ2-6, with D unclear. With 2 bases removed from V and 0 bases from J, the gap between germline ends came to 8 bases. This CDR3 contains 16 residues. Germline V lookup: CDR1 LNHDA, CDR2 SQIVND (reference sequence). CDR3 loop: CASSIRMDSGANVLTF. The CDR3 DNA sequence: TGTGCCAGTAGTATAAGAATGGACTCTGGGGCCAACGTCCTGACTTTC.

For this clone: One junction end does not reproduce the germline sequence, and a read error may be involved. In DNA form, the CDR3 reads TGCGCCAGCAGCCCCCCGAGCGGGGCCTACAATGGGCAGTTCTTC. It yields the protein CASSPPSGAYNGQFF. This chain connects TRBV5-1 to TRBJ2-1, with TRBD2 matching over 7 bases. Germline V gene lookup returns CDR1 SGHRS and CDR2 YFSETQ. The CDR3 consists of 15 residues.

The rearrangement joins TRBV7-2 to TRBJ2-7; the D gene could be TRBD1 or TRBD2 (5 bases each). Germline assignment: CDR1 SGHTA and CDR2 FQGNSA. CDR3 length: 14 residues. V dropped 3 bases and J dropped 2 bases, with 11 bases sitting between them. CDR3: CASSFFGTAYEQYF. The CDR3 DNA is TGTGCCAGCAGCTTTTTCGGGACGGCCTACGAGCAGTACTTC.

The rearrangement joins TRBV7-2 to TRBJ1-2; D remains ambiguous. V dropped 4 bases and J dropped 4 bases, with 16 bases sitting between them. CDR3 size: 15 residues. The germline V gene encodes CDR1 SGHTA and CDR2 FQGNSA. The CDR3 nucleotides are TGTGCCAGCAGCTCTGATCCGCTTTTGGGCTATGGCTACACCTTC. Protein: CASSSDPLLGYGYTF.

Comments on this clone: One junction end disagrees with the germline gene, perhaps due to a read error. The V gene is TRBV7-7, the J gene TRBJ2-3; either TRBD1 or TRBD2 may supply D (6 bases each). The CDR3 spans 15 residues. Germline CDR1 and CDR2: SSHAT and FNYEAQ (reference sequence). The CDR3 protein is CASSLRGGSTDTQYF. CDR3 DNA sequence: TGTGCTAGCAGCTTAAGAGGGGGGAGCACAGATACGCAGTATTTT. Full variable domain (remainder filled in from reference TRBV7-7 and TRBJ2-3): GAGVSQSPRYKVTKRGQDVTLRCDPISSHATLYWYQQALGQGPEFLTYFNYEAQPDKSGLPSDRFSAERPEGSISTLTIQRTEQRDSAMYRCASSLRGGSTDTQYFGPGTRLTVL.

The chain employs TRBV27 and TRBJ2-1; 12 positions match TRBD2. This CDR3 is 14 amino acids long. The V gene end was trimmed by 5 bases and the J gene end by 13 bases; junction bases not matched to a gene: 9. Germline V gives CDR1 MNHEY, CDR2 SMNVEV (reference sequence). The CDR3 loop is CASSPRGLAGGQFF. The CDR3 nucleotides are TGTGCCAGCAGTCCCCGGGGACTAGCGGGTGGACAGTTCTTC.

V gene TRBV10-3 combines with J gene TRBJ1-3; D possibly corresponds to TRBD1 (5 bases). CDR3 size: 14 residues. The V end lost 6 bases, the J end lost 4 bases, and 13 bases lay between the germline ends. From germline, CDR1 is ENHRY and CDR2 SYGVKD. CDR3 coding DNA: TGTGCCATCAGGCCCGGGACCGGAGGAAACACCATATATTTT. Its translation: CAIRPGTGGNTIYF.

This clone occurred once. The V call is TRBV5-4, the J call TRBJ2-7; 10 bases map to TRBD1. This CDR3 contains 15 residues. Germline V CDR1 and CDR2: SGHNT, YYREEE (reference sequence). The V and J ends lost 7 bases and 3 bases, in that order; junction bases with no gene match: 10. CDR3 region: CASSIPGQGFYEQYF. CDR3 sequence (DNA): TGTGCCAGCTCAATCCCGGGACAGGGGTTCTACGAGCAGTACTTC.

The CDR3 DNA sequence: TGCGCCAGCAGCCAAGATTTAACAGGGGGCTTGTCCCAGCATTTT. This translates into CASSQDLTGGLSQHF. The J gene is TRBJ1-5, the V gene TRBV4-1; 9 nucleotides align to TRBD1. With V trimmed by 0 bases and J by 11 bases, 8 bases remained unmatched. The germline gives CDR1 MGHRA, CDR2 YSYEKL. The CDR3 consists of 15 residues.

The V and J genes are TRBV7-8 and TRBJ1-3; 8 nucleotides match TRBD1. The CDR3 extends over 13 amino acids. CDR1 is SGHVS and CDR2 is FQNEAQ in the germline V gene. J was trimmed by 4 bases and V by 4 bases; bases with no gene match: 0. The chain's CDR3 is CASSWDRGNTIYF. The CDR3 DNA reads TGTGCCAGCAGCTGGGACAGGGGAAACACCATATATTTT. The full variable domain, completed using reference TRBV7-8 and TRBJ1-3, is GAGVSQSPRYKVAKRGQDVALRCDPISGHVSLFWYQQALGQGPEFLTYFQNEAQLDKSGLPSDRFFAERPEGSVSTLKIQRTQQEDSAVYLCASSWDRGNTIYFGEGSWLTVV.

The chain combines TRBV11-1 with TRBJ2-1, with 10 bases identical to TRBD2. This CDR3 is 16 amino acids long. Germline V gene lookup returns CDR1 SGHAT and CDR2 FQDESV (reference sequence). J was trimmed by 9 bases and V by 2 bases; bases with no gene match: 10. CDR3 loop: CASSLIGAGGPGEQFF. The CDR3 DNA sequence: TGTGCCAGCAGCTTAATTGGAGCGGGAGGGCCTGGTGAGCAGTTCTTC. The whole variable domain, remainder taken from reference TRBV11-1 and TRBJ2-1, is EAEVAQSPRYKITEKSQAVAFWCDPISGHATLYWYRQILGQGPELLVQFQDESVVDDSQLPKDRFSAERLKGVDSTLKIQPAELGDSAMYLCASSLIGAGGPGEQFFGPGTRLTVL.

This chain connects TRBV4-1 to TRBJ2-7; D may be TRBD1 (5 bases). Trimming shortened V by 0 bases and J by 2 bases, and 14 bases separated the two germline ends. This CDR3 has 16 amino acids. Germline V gene lookup returns CDR1 MGHRA and CDR2 YSYEKL. The CDR3 DNA sequence: TGCGCCAGCAGCCAAGATCTTGTGGGCAGGGCCTACGAGCAGTACTTC. As protein: CASSQDLVGRAYEQYF.

CDR3 nucleotides: TGTGCCAGCAGTGGTGAGGAGACCCAGTACTTC. As protein: CASSGEETQYF. V usage is TRBV2 and J usage is TRBJ2-5; the D is unclear. The CDR3 consists of 11 residues. The V gene lost 4 bases and the J gene lost 5 bases, with 5 bases spanning the gap. Germline V gene sequence: CDR1 SNHLY, CDR2 FYNNEI. Complete variable domain (other parts from reference TRBV2 and TRBJ2-5): EPEVTQTPSHQVTQMGQEVILRCVPISNHLYFYWYRQILGQKVEFLVSFYNNEISEKSEIFDDQFSVERPDGSNFTLKIRSTKLEDSAMYFCASSGEETQYFGPGTRLLVL.

The rearrangement links TRBV18 to TRBJ2-7; 11 bases line up with TRBD2. CDR1 and CDR2 (germline): KGHSH, LQKENI. The junction had 8 bases not matched to a gene; V was cut back by 6 bases and J by 1 base. The CDR3 covers 16 residues. The CDR3 here is CASSPAGLAGSYEQYF. The CDR3 DNA follows: TGTGCCAGCTCGCCTGCTGGACTAGCGGGTTCCTACGAGCAGTACTTC.

The rearrangement links TRBV9 to TRBJ1-1, with D maybe TRBD1 (5 bases). The V and J ends lost 0 bases and 1 base respectively, with 10 bases between them. CDR1 is SGDLS and CDR2 is YYNGEE in the germline V gene. The CDR3 is 15 amino acids. The CDR3 here is CASSVAGHTNTEAFF. CDR3 nucleotides: TGTGCCAGCAGCGTAGCTGGACACACGAACACTGAAGCTTTCTTT.

The gene calls are TRBV5-1 and TRBJ2-1; D remains unclear. Germline V gene lookup returns CDR1 SGHRS and CDR2 YFSETQ. The CDR3 sequence is 16 residues long. Trimming removed 2 bases from V and 2 bases from J, with 14 bases in between. The CDR3 spells CASSFGPHGPYNEQFF. The CDR3 DNA is TGCGCCAGCAGCTTCGGGCCCCATGGGCCCTACAATGAGCAGTTCTTC. The whole variable domain, remainder taken from reference TRBV5-1 and TRBJ2-1, is KAGVTQTPRYLIKTRGQQVTLSCSPISGHRSVSWYQQTPGQGLQFLFEYFSETQRNKGNFPGRFSGRQFSNSRSEMNVSTLELGDSALYLCASSFGPHGPYNEQFFGPGTRLTVL.

CDR3 in DNA: TGTGCCAGCAGCCGCTCTTCGGTGATGGGGGGCACTGAAGCTTTCTTT. Protein sequence: CASSRSSVMGGTEAFF. The rearrangement joins TRBV5-4 to TRBJ1-1, with D perhaps TRBD1 (5 bases). V was trimmed by 4 bases and J by 4 bases, leaving 20 bases between them. Germline CDR1 is SGHNT and CDR2 is YYREEE (reference sequence). The CDR3 has 16 amino acids.

The chain joins TRBV9 to TRBJ2-4, with 8 bases that match TRBD2. Per the germline V gene, CDR1 is SGDLS and CDR2 is YYNGEE. The CDR3 consists of 13 residues. Trimming cost V 3 bases and J 9 bases; bases outside gene matches: 5. The DNA for the CDR3 is TGTGCCAGCAGCGCACCAGGACTAGCCATTCAGTACTTC. It encodes CASSAPGLAIQYF.